The clone carrying this T cell receptor beta chain was counted at least ten times. TCRdb re-analysed the 5' RACE reads in MiXCR, keeping a single row per CDR3 protein. The top ten hold 23% of the sample, which has roughly 310,000 distinct CDR3 sequences, 3.6% seen once. This record comes from a study of T cells after yellow fever vaccination. The V gene lost 4 bases and the J gene lost 0 bases, with 16 bases spanning the gap. The V gene's germline CDR1 is MNHNS and CDR2 SASEGT. CDR3 length: 17 amino acids. This chain uses TRBV6-1 with TRBJ2-4, with D possibly being TRBD1 or TRBD2 (5 bases each). Sample: PBMCs, taken on the day of the yellow fever booster vaccination. This TCR was sampled from a man between 18 and 35 years old who received the YFV17D yellow fever vaccine. The CDR3 coding sequence is TGTGCCAGCAGTGGCGCTGTCCGGGGCCTAGCCAAAAACATTCAGTACTTC. Translation gives CASSGAVRGLAKNIQYF.